This T cell receptor beta chain was profiled in a study of shared T cell receptors in the human thymus. Trimming took 6 bases from V and 8 from J, leaving 19 bases between them. Per germline, CDR1 GTSNPN and CDR2 SVGIG (reference sequence). The CDR3 spans 14 residues. Sequencing was performed with immunoSEQ multiplex PCR; in TCRdb, only in-frame clones are kept and a portion is missing. The table shows hundreds of thousands of clones, with around 87% occurring only once. Only a few counts were recorded for this clone. Another study also made use of these data, one on human thymus T cells. Per that study: The people who donated were healthy Finnish babies having corrective surgery for congenital heart defects. Corrective cardiac surgery supplied the resected thymus tissue. Use of V and J genes seemed skewed within the thymic and blood repertoires. Related research described strongly overlapping thymic repertoires in unrelated people.

The receptor's source is a boy under three years old with a congenital heart defect. The rearrangement joins TRBV30 to TRBJ1-4; the D gene is possibly TRBD1 (6 bases). The material sequenced was thymocytes. CDR3: CACPTSGEREKLFF. CDR3 sequence (DNA): TGTGCCTGTCCAACCTCAGGGGAAAGAGAAAAACTGTTTTTT.